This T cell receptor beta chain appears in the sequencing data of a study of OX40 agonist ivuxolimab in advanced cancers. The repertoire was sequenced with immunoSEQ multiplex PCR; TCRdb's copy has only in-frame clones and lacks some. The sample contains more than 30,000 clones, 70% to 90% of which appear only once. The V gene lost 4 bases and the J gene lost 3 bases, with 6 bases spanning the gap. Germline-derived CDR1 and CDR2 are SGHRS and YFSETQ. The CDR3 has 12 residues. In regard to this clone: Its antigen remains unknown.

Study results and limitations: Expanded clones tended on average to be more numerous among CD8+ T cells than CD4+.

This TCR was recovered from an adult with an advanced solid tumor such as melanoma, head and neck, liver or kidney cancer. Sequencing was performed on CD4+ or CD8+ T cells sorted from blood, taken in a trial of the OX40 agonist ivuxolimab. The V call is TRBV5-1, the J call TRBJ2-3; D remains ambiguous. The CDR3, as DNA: TGCGCCAGCAGCCCCGAGACAGATACGCAGTATTTT. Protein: CASSPETDTQYF.